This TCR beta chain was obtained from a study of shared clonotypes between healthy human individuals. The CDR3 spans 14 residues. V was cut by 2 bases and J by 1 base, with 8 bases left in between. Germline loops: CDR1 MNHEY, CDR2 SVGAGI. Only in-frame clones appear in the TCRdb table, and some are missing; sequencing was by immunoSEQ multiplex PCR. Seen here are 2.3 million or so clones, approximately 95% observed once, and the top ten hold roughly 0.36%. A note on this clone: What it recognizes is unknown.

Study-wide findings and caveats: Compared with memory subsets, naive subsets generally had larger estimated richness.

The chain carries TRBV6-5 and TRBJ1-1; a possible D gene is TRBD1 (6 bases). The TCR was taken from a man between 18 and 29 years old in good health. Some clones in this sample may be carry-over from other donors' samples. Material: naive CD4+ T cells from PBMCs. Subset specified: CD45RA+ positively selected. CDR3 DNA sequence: TGTGCCAGCAGTTACGGGGGGCAGAACACTGAAGCTTTCTTT. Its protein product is CASSYGGQNTEAFF.